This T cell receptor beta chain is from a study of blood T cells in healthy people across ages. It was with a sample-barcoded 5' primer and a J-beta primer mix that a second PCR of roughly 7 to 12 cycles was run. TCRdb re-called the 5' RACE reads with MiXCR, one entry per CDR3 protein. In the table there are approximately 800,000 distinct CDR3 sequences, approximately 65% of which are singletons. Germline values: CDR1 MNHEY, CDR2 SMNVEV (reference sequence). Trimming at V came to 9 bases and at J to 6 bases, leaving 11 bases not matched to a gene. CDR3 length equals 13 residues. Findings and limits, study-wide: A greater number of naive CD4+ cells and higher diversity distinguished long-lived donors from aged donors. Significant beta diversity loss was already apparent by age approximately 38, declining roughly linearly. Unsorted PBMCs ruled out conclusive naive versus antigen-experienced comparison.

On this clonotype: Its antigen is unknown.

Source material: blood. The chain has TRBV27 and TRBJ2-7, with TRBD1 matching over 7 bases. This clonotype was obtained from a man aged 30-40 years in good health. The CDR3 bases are TGTGCCAGTGGGACAGTCGCCCCCCGCGAGCAGTACTTC. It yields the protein CASGTVAPREQYF.